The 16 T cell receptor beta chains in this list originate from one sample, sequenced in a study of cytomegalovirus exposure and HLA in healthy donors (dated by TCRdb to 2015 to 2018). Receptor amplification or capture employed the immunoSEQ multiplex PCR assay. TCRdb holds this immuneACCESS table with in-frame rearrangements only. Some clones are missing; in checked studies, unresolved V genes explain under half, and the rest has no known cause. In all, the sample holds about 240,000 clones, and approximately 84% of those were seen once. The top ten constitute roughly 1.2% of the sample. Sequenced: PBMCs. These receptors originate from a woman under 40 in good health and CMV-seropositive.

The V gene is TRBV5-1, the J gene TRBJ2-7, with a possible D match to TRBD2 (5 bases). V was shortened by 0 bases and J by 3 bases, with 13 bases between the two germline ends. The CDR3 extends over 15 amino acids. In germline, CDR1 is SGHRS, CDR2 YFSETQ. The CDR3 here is CASSLGSGINYEQYF. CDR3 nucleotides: TGCGCCAGCAGCTTGGGGTCCGGGATTAACTACGAGCAGTACTTC. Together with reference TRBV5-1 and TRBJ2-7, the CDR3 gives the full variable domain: KAGVTQTPRYLIKTRGQQVTLSCSPISGHRSVSWYQQTPGQGLQFLFEYFSETQRNKGNFPGRFSGRQFSNSRSEMNVSTLELGDSALYLCASSLGSGINYEQYFGPGTRLTVT.

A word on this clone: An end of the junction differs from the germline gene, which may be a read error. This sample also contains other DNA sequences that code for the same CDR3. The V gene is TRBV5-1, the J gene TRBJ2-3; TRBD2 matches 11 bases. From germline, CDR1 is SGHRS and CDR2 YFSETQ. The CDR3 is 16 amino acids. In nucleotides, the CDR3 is TGCGCCAGCAGCGGCGGACTAGCGGGCTACACAGATACGCAATATTTT. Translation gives CASSGGLAGYTDTQYF.

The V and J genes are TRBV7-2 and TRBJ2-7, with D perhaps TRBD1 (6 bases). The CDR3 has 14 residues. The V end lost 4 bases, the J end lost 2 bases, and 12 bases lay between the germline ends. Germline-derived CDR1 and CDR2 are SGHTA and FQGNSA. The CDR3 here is CASSSNRAAYEQYF. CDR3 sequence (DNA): TGTGCCAGCAGCTCCAACAGGGCGGCCTACGAGCAGTACTTC.

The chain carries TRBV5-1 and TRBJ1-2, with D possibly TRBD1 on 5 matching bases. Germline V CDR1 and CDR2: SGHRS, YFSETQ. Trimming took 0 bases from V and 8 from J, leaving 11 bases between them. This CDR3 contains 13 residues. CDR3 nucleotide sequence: TGCGCCAGCAGCTTGGATTGGGGCGAGGGCTACACCTTC. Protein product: CASSLDWGEGYTF.

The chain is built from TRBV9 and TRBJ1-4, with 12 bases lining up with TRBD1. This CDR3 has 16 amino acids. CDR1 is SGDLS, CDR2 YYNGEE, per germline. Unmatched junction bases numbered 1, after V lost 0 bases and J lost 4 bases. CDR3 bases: TGTGCCAGCAGCGTAGGGGACAGGGGGCTTAATGAAAAACTGTTTTTT. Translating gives CASSVGDRGLNEKLFF.

This CDR3 is CASSLGQSPNTEAFF. CDR3 nucleotides: TGTGCCAGCTCCCTTGGACAGTCCCCGAACACTGAAGCTTTCTTT. This chain joins TRBV18 and TRBJ1-1; a weak D match, TRBD1 (6 bases). The CDR3 contains 15 residues. Germline CDR1 and CDR2: KGHSH and LQKENI. With 6 bases removed from V and 1 base from J, the gap between germline ends came to 15 bases.

The CDR3 nucleotides are TGTGCCAGCAGCAGGGGGACTATACAGAATGAAAAACTGTTTTTT. This encodes CASSRGTIQNEKLFF. The rearrangement links TRBV7-9 to TRBJ1-4, with a possible D match to TRBD1 (6 bases). Germline CDR1 is SEHNR and CDR2 is FQNEAQ (reference sequence). Deletions cut 5 bases from V and 5 bases from J, with 15 bases between. The CDR3 runs to 15 residues.

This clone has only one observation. The DNA for the CDR3 is TGTGCCAGCCGCCCTGGGACTAGCGGGACTGGAACCTCCTACGAGCAGTACTTC. This codes for CASRPGTSGTGTSYEQYF. The chain carries TRBV6-4 and TRBJ2-7; TRBD2 matches at 13 bases. The CDR3 loop spans 18 amino acids. CDR1 MRHNA and CDR2 SNTAGT come from the germline V gene. V lost 8 bases to trimming and J lost 0 bases; unmatched junction nucleotides: 13.

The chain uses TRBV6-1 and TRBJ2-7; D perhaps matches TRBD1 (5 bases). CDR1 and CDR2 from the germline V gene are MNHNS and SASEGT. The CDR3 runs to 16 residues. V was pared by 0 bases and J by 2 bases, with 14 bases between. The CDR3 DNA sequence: TGTGCCAGCAGTGAAGCAGGACACTCCGCCGCCTACGAGCAGTACTTC. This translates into CASSEAGHSAAYEQYF.

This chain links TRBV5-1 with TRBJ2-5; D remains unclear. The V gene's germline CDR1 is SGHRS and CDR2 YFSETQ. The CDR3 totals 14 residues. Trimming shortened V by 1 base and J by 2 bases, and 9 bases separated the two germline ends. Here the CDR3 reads CASSLFTVQETQYF. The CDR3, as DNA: TGCGCCAGCAGCTTGTTTACAGTACAAGAGACCCAGTACTTC. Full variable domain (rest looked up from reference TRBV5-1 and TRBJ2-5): KAGVTQTPRYLIKTRGQQVTLSCSPISGHRSVSWYQQTPGQGLQFLFEYFSETQRNKGNFPGRFSGRQFSNSRSEMNVSTLELGDSALYLCASSLFTVQETQYFGPGTRLLVL.

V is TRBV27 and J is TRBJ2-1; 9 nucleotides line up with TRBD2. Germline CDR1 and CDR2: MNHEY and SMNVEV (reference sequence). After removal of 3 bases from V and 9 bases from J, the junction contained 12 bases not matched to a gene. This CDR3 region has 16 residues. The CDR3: CASSLIHEREAVEQFF. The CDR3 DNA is TGTGCCAGCAGTTTGATTCACGAGCGGGAGGCGGTTGAGCAGTTCTTC.

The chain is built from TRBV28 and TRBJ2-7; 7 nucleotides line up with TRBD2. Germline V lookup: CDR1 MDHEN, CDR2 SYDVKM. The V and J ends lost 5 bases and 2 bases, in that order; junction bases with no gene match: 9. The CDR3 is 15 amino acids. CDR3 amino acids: CASSVGGFYTYEQYF. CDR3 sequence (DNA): TGTGCCAGCAGTGTGGGAGGGTTCTATACCTACGAGCAGTACTTC.

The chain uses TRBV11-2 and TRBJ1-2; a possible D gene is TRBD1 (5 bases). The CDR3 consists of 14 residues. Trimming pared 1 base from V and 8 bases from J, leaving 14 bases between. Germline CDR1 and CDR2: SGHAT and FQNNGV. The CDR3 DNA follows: TGTGCCAGCAGCTTAGTACGGGGGGTATTAGGCTACACCTTC. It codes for CASSLVRGVLGYTF.

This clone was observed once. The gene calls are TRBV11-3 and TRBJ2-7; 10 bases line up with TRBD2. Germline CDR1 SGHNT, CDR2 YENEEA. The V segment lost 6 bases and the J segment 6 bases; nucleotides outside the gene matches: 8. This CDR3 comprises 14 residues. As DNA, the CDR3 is TGTGCCAGCAGTCCTACTAGCGGGAAGGGCGAGCAGTACTTC. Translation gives CASSPTSGKGEQYF.

CDR3 loop: CASSLFSGSSYEQYF. DNA of the CDR3: TGTGCCAGCAGCTTATTTAGCGGGAGCTCCTACGAGCAGTACTTC. The chain is built from TRBV7-8 and TRBJ2-7; 9 bases fit TRBD2. V lost 2 bases, J lost 0 bases, and 2 bases stayed unmatched. Germline V gene data show CDR1 as SGHVS and CDR2 as FQNEAQ. This CDR3 is built from 15 residues.

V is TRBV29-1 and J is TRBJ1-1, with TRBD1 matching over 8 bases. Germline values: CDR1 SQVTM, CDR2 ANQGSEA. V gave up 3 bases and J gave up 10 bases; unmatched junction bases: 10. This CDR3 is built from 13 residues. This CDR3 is CSVEPGQGGVAFF. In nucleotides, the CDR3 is TGCAGCGTTGAGCCTGGACAGGGTGGGGTAGCTTTCTTT.